The 10 T cell receptor beta chains presented below share a single source sample, sequenced in a study of lymphopenia after photon versus proton radiotherapy. Clones were sequenced by immunoSEQ multiplex PCR, and TCRdb holds only the in-frame ones, with some missing. This table has some 30,000 clones, 94% appearing once. Sequenced here: peripheral blood, sampled from a patient treated with photon-based radiotherapy. All receptors derive from a woman aged 50 to 65 with cholangiocarcinoma.

This sequence joins TRBV7-8 and TRBJ1-3; the D is unclear. Germline V lookup: CDR1 SGHVS, CDR2 FQNEAQ. Between the trimmed V and J ends, which lost 0 bases and 2 bases, there was a span of 14 bases. The length of the CDR3 is 17 residues. DNA of the CDR3: TGTGCCAGCAGCTTAGCGGCAGGACGCGGGGCTGGAAACACCATATATTTT. It codes for CASSLAAGRGAGNTIYF.

The rearrangement links TRBV19 to TRBJ1-3; the D is unclear. This CDR3 is 15 amino acids long. Between the trimmed V and J ends, which lost 3 bases and 0 bases, there was a span of 9 bases. Germline CDR1 reads LNHDA; CDR2 reads SQIVND (reference sequence). In nucleotides, the CDR3 is TGTGCCAGTAGTATCTGGCAGAGCTCTGGAAACACCATATATTTT. Its protein is CASSIWQSSGNTIYF. The full variable domain, with the rest looked up from reference TRBV19 and TRBJ1-3, is DGGITQSPKYLFRKEGQNVTLSCEQNLNHDAMYWYRQDPGQGLRLIYYSQIVNDFQKGDIAEGYSVSREKKESFPLTVTSAQKNPTAFYLCASSIWQSSGNTIYFGEGSWLTVV.

Here the CDR3 DNA reads TGTGCCAGAATTCCCCAAACCAGAGACCAAGAAGCCTACGAGCAGTACTTC. It yields the protein CARIPQTRDQEAYEQYF. The chain carries TRBV7-5 and TRBJ2-7. TRBV7-5 is marked as a pseudogene. The CDR3 spans 17 residues.

The chain combines TRBV4-3 with TRBJ1-2, with no clear D. The V end lost 2 bases, the J end lost 3 bases, and 13 bases lay between the germline ends. CDR1 and CDR2 (germline): LGHNA, YSLEER. CDR3 length: 15 amino acids. CDR3 residues: CASSQMPATDYGYTF. The CDR3, as DNA: TGCGCCAGCAGCCAAATGCCTGCGACGGACTATGGCTACACCTTC.

V and J are TRBV7-2 and TRBJ2-7; D possibly uses TRBD1 or TRBD2 (5 bases each). In germline, CDR1 is SGHTA, CDR2 FQGNSA. The CDR3 runs 15 residues. V was shortened by 5 bases and J by 0 bases, with 14 bases between the two germline ends. CDR3 DNA: TGTGCCAGCAGCGCGGGCGCAGGGTACTCCTACGAGCAGTACTTC. It specifies CASSAGAGYSYEQYF.

The chain links TRBV2 to TRBJ1-2; D is unclear. CDR3 length: 11 residues. V shed 8 bases and J shed 5 bases, with 9 bases lying between them. CDR1 SNHLY and CDR2 FYNNEI come from the germline V gene. The CDR3 reads CASGNSYGYTF. In DNA, the CDR3 is TGTGCCAGCGGCAACAGTTATGGCTACACCTTC.

The CDR3, as DNA: TGTGCCAGCAGCGAGGGGTCCTTTTACCGCTCCTACAATGAGCAGTTCTTC. It yields the protein CASSEGSFYRSYNEQFF. The chain uses TRBV7-8 and TRBJ2-1; the D call may be TRBD1 or TRBD2 (5 bases each). The ends were cut back, 5 bases at V and 0 bases at J, with 17 bases in the middle. This CDR3 is built from 17 residues. From germline, CDR1 is SGHVS and CDR2 FQNEAQ.

The chain carries TRBV7-2 and TRBJ2-6; D possibly corresponds to TRBD2 (5 bases). The CDR3 sequence is 18 residues long. V was cut by 0 bases and J by 2 bases, with 14 bases left in between. Germline V CDR1 and CDR2: SGHTA, FQGNSA. DNA for the CDR3: TGTGCCAGCAGCTTAGCGAGGTTGGACGGGGCTGGGGCCAACGTCCTGACTTTC. This gives the protein CASSLARLDGAGANVLTF.

V gene TRBV2 combines with J gene TRBJ2-2; D is uncertain. This CDR3 is 11 amino acids long. The germline V gene has CDR1 SNHLY and CDR2 FYNNEI. Trimming shortened V by 3 bases and J by 4 bases, and 0 bases separated the two germline ends. This CDR3 reads CASSDTGELFF. The CDR3 DNA reads TGTGCCAGCAGTGACACCGGGGAGCTGTTTTTT. Using reference TRBV2 and TRBJ2-2 for the parts outside the CDR3, the full variable domain is EPEVTQTPSHQVTQMGQEVILRCVPISNHLYFYWYRQILGQKVEFLVSFYNNEISEKSEIFDDQFSVERPDGSNFTLKIRSTKLEDSAMYFCASSDTGELFFGEGSRLTVL.

The gene calls are TRBV5-6 and TRBJ1-2; no definite D call. Trimming stripped 1 base from V and 4 bases from J, with 17 bases between. The CDR3 loop spans 16 amino acids. CDR1 SGHDT and CDR2 YYEEEE come from the germline V gene. This CDR3 reads CASSLREVASGYGYTF. The CDR3 DNA reads TGTGCCAGCAGCTTGAGAGAGGTGGCGTCGGGCTATGGCTACACCTTC. Using reference TRBV5-6 and TRBJ1-2 for the parts outside the CDR3, the full variable domain is DAGVTQSPTHLIKTRGQQVTLRCSPKSGHDTVSWYQQALGQGPQFIFQYYEEEERQRGNFPDRFSGHQFPNYSSELNVNALLLGDSALYLCASSLREVASGYGYTFGSGTRLTVV.